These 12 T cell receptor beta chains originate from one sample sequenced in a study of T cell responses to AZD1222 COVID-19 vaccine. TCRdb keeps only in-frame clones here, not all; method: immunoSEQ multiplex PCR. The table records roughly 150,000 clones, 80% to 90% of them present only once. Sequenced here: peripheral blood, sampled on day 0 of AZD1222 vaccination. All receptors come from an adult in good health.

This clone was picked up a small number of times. The CDR3 DNA sequence: TGTGCCAGCAGCAAGCGGCCGGCTTCTCAGCCCCAGCATTTT. Encoded protein: CASSKRPASQPQHF. V usage is TRBV21-1 and J usage is TRBJ1-5. TRBV21-1 constitutes a pseudogene. The CDR3 covers 14 residues.

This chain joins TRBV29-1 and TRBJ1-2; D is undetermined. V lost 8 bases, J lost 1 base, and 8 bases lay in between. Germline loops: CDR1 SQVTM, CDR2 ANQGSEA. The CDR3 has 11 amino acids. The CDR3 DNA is TGCAGCTCCGAGGTTAACTATGGCTACACCTTC. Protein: CSSEVNYGYTF. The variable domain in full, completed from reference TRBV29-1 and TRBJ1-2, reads SAVISQKPSRDICQRGTSLTIQCQVDSQVTMMFWYRQQPGQSLTLIATANQGSEATYESGFVIDKFPISRPNLTFSTLTVSNMSPEDSSIYLCSSEVNYGYTFGSGTRLTVV.

The CDR3 region is CASSSLGGGDQPQHF. The CDR3 bases are TGTGCCAGTAGTTCCCTCGGAGGGGGCGATCAGCCCCAGCATTTT. The chain joins TRBV19 to TRBJ1-5; the match to TRBD1 covers 7 bases. V was clipped by 5 bases and J by 5 bases; unmatched bases: 9. Germline V CDR1 and CDR2: LNHDA, SQIVND (reference sequence). The CDR3 spans 15 residues.

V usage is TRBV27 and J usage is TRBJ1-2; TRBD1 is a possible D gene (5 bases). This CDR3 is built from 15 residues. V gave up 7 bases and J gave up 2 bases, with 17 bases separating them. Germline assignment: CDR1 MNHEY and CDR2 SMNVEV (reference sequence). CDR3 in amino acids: CASTRIGAGNYGYTF. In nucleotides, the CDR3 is TGTGCCAGCACACGGATAGGGGCAGGCAACTATGGCTACACCTTC.

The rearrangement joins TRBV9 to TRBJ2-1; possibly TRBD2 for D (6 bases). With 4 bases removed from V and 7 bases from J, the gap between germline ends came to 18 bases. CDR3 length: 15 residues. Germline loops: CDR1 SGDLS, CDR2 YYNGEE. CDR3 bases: TGTGCCAGCAGCCTAAGGCGGGAAACAACAAATGAGCAGTTCTTC. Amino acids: CASSLRRETTNEQFF. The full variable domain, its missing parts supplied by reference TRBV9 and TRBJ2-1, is DSGVTQTPKHLITATGQRVTLRCSPRSGDLSVYWYQQSLDQGLQFLIQYYNGEERAKGNILERFSAQQFPDLHSELNLSSLELGDSALYFCASSLRRETTNEQFFGPGTRLTVL.

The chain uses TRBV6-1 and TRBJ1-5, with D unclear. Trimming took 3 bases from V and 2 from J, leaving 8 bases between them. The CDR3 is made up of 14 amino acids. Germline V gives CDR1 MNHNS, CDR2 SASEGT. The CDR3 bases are TGTGCCAGCAGTGATAAAGTGGGCAATCAGCCCCAGCATTTT. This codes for CASSDKVGNQPQHF.

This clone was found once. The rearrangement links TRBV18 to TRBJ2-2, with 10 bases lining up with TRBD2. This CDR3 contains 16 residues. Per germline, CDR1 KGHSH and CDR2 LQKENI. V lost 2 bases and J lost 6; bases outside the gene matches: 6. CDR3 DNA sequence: TGTGCCAGCTCACCAGGGCTAGCGGGAGTATCCGGGGAGCTGTTTTTT. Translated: CASSPGLAGVSGELFF.

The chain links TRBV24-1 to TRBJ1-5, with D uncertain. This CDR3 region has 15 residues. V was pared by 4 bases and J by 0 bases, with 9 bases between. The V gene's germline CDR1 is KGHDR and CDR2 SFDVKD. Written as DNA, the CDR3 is TGTGCCACCAGTGAGGGAGGTAATAGCAATCAGCCCCAGCATTTT. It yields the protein CATSEGGNSNQPQHF.

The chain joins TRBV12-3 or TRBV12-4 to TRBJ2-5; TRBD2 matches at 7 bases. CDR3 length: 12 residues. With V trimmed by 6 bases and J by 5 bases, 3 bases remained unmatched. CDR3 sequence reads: CASSPGRETQYF. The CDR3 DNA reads TGTGCCAGCAGCCCCGGGAGGGAGACCCAGTACTTC.

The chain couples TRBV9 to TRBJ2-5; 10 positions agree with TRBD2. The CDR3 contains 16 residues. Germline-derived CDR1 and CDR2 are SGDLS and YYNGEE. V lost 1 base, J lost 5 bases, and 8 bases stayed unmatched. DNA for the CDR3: TGTGCCAGCAGCGTACAAGCGGGAGGGCCGGTGGAGACCCAGTACTTC. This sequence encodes CASSVQAGGPVETQYF.

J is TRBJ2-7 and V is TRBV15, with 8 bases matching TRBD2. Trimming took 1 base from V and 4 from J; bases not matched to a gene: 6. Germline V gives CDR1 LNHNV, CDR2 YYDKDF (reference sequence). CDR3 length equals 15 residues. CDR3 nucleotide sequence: TGTGCCACCAGCAGAGGCGTAGCGGGAATGTACGAGCAGTACTTC. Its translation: CATSRGVAGMYEQYF.

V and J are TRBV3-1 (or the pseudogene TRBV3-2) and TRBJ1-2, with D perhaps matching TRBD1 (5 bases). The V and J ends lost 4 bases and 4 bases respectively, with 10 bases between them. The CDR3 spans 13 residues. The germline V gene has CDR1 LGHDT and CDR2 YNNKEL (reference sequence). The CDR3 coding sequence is TGTGCCAGCAGCCTAGGGGAGAGCTATGGCTACACCTTC. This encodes CASSLGESYGYTF.